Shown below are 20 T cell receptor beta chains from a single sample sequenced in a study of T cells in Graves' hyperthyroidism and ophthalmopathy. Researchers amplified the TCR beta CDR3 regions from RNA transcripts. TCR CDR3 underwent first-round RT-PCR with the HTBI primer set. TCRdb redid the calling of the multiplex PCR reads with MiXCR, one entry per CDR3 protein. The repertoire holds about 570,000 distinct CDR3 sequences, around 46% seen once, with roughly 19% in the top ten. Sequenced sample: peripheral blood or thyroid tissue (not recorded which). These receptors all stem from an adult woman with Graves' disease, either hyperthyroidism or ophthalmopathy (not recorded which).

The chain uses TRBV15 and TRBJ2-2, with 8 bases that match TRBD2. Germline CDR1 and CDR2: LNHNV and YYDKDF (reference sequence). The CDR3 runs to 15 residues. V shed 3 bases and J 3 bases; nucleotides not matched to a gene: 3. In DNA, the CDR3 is TGTGCCACCAGCAGGACCGGGGGGGACACCGGGGAGCTGTTTTTT. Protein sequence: CATSRTGGDTGELFF.

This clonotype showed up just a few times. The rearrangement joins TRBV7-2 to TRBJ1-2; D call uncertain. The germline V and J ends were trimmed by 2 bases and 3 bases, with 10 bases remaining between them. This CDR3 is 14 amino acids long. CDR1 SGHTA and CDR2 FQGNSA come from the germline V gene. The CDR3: CASSLRMGDYGYTF. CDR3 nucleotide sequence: TGTGCCAGCAGCTTAAGGATGGGCGACTATGGCTACACCTTC.

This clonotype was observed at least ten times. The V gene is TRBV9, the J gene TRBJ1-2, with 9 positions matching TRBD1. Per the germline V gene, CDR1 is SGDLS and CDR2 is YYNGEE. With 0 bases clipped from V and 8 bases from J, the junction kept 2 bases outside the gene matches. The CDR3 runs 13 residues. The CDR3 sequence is CASSVEGTGGYTF. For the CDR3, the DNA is TGTGCCAGCAGCGTAGAAGGGACAGGGGGCTACACCTTC.

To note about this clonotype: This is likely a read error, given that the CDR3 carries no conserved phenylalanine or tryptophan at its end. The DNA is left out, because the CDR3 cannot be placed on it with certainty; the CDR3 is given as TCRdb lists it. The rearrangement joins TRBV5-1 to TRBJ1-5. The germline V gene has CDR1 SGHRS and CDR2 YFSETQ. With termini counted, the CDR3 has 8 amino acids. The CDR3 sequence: CASSLAGR.

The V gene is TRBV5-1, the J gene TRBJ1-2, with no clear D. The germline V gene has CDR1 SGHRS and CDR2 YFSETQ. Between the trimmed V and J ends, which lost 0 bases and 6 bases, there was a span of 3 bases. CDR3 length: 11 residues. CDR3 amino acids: CASSLEDGYTF. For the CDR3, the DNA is TGCGCCAGCAGCTTGGAAGATGGCTACACCTTC.

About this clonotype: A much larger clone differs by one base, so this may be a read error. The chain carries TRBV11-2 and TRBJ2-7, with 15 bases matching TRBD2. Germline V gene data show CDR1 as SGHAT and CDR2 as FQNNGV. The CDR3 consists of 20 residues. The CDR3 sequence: CASGLALPGLAGGSAYEQYF. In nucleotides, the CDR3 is TGTGCCAGCGGCTTAGCCCTCCCGGGACTAGCGGGAGGATCCGCGTACGAGCAGTACTTC.

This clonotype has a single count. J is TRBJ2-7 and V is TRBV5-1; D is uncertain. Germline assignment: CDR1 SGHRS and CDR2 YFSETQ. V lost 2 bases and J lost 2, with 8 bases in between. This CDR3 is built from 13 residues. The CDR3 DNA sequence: TGCGCCAGCAGCTTCGTCGGAGCCTACGAGCAGTACTTC. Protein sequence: CASSFVGAYEQYF.

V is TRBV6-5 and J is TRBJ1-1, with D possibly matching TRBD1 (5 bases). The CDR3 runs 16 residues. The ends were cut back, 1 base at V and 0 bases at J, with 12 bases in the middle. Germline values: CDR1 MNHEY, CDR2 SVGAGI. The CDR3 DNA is TGTGCCAGCAGTTACTTGACGGGACCCATGAACACTGAAGCTTTCTTT. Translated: CASSYLTGPMNTEAFF.

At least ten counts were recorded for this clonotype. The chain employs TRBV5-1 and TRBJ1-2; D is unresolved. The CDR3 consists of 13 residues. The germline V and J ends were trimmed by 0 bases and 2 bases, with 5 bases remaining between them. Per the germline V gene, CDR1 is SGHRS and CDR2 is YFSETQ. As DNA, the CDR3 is TGCGCCAGCAGCTTGGCGGGGAACTATGGCTACACCTTC. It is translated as CASSLAGNYGYTF.

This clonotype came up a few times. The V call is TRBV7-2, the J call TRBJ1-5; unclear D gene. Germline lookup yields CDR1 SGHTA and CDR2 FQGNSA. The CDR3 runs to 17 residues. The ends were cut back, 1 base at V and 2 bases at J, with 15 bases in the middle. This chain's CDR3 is CASSLGIYGGGNQPQHF. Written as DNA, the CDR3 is TGTGCCAGCAGCTTAGGGATATACGGTGGAGGCAATCAGCCCCAGCATTTT.

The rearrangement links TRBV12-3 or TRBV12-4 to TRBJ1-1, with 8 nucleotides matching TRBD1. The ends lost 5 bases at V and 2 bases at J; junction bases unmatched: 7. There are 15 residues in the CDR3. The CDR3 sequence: CASSRTGQGNTEAFF. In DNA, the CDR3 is TGTGCCAGCAGTAGGACTGGACAGGGAAACACTGAAGCTTTCTTT.

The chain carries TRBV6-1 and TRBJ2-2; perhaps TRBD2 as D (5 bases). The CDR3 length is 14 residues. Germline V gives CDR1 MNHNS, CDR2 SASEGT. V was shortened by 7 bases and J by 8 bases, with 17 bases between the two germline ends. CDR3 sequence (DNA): TGTGCCAGCATAACCGACGGAGGTTCTGGGGAGCTGTTTTTT. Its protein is CASITDGGSGELFF.

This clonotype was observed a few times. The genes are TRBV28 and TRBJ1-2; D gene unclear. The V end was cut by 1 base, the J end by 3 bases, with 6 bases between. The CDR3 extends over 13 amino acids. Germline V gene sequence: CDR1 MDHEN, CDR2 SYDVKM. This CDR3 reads CASSLYQDYGYTF. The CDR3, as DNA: TGTGCCAGCAGTTTATACCAGGACTATGGCTACACCTTC.

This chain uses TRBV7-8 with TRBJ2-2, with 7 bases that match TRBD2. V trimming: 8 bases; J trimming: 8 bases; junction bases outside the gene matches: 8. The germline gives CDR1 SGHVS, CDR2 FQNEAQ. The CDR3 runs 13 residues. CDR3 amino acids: CASGGRGEGELFF. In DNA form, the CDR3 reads TGTGCCAGCGGCGGGAGAGGAGAAGGGGAGCTGTTTTTT.

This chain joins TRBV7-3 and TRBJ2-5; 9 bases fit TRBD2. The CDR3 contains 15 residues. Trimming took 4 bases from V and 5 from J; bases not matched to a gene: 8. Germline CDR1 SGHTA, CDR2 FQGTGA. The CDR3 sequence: CASSSSSGMSETQYF. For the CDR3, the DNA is TGTGCCAGCAGCTCGTCTAGCGGGATGTCGGAGACCCAGTACTTC.

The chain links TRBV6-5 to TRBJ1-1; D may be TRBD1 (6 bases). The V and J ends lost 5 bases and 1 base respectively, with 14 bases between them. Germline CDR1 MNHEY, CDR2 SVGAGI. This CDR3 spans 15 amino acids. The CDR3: CASSEDMGQNTEAFF. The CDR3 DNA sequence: TGTGCCAGCAGTGAAGATATGGGACAGAACACTGAAGCTTTCTTT.

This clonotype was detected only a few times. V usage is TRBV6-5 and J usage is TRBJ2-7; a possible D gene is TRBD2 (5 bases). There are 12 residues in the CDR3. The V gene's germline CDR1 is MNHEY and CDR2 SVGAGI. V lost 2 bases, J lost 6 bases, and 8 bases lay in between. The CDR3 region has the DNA TGTGCCAGCAGTTACGCGGGTTCCGAGCAGTACTTC. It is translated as CASSYAGSEQYF.

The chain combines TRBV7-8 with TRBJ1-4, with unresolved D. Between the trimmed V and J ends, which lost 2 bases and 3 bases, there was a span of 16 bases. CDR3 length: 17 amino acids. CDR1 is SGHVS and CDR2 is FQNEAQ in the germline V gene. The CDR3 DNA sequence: TGTGCCAGCAGCTTACGAGGGAGCGGACTAGCTAATGAAAAACTGTTTTTT. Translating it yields CASSLRGSGLANEKLFF.

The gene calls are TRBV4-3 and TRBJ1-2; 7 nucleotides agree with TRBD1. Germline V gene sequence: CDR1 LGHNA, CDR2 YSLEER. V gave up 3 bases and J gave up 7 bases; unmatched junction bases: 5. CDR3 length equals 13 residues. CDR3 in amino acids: CASSHDRARGYTF. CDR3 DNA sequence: TGCGCCAGCAGCCACGACAGGGCTCGTGGCTACACCTTC.

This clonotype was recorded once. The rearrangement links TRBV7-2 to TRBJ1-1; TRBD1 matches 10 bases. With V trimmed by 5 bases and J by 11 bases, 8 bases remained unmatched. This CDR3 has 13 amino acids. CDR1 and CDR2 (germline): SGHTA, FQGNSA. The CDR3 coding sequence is TGTGCCAGCAGCGGACGACAGGGGGCTTTGGCTTTCTTT. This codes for CASSGRQGALAFF.